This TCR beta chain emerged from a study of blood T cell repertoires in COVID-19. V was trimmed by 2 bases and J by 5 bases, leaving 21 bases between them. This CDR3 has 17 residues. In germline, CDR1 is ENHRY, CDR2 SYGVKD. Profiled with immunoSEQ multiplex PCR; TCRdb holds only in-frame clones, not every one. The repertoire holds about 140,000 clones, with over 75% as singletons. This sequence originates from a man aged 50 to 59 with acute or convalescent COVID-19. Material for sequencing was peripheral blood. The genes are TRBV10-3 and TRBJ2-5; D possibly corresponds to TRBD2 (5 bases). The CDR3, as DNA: TGTGCCATCAGTGAGATGTGGACGAGTCGGAGAGGGGAGACCCAGTACTTC. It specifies CAISEMWTSRRGETQYF.